This TCR beta chain was identified during a study of T cell clones after liver transplantation. The overall study: Third-party-reactive TCRbeta sequences from pre-transplant mixed lymphocyte reactions served as antigen-independent comparators.

About this clone itself: Its antigen is not identified.

The study, taken as a whole, reports: A larger donor-reactive than third-party decline suggested partial antigen-specific deletion.

CDR1 is SEHNR, CDR2 FQNEAQ, per germline (reference sequence). V lost 5 bases and J lost 0, with 11 bases in between. This CDR3 is built from 15 residues. Sequenced by immunoSEQ multiplex PCR; TCRdb stores in-frame clones only, minus some. The table shows over 100,000 clones, with 75% to 90% occurring only once. This material consisted of CD4+ T cells from blood, taken before liver transplant. The chain employs TRBV7-9 and TRBJ2-1, with D perhaps assigned TRBD1 or TRBD2 (5 bases each). The origin of this receptor is a human donor who received a liver transplant. In nucleotides, the CDR3 is TGTGCCAGCAGCCCTCCCGGGGCCTCCTACAATGAGCAGTTCTTC. Translating it yields CASSPPGASYNEQFF. Based on the CDR3 plus reference TRBV7-9 and TRBJ2-1, the full variable domain is DTGVSQNPRHKITKRGQNVTFRCDPISEHNRLYWYRQTLGQGPEFLTYFQNEAQLEKSRLLSDRFSAERPKGSFSTLEIQRTEQGDSAMYLCASSPPGASYNEQFFGPGTRLTVL.